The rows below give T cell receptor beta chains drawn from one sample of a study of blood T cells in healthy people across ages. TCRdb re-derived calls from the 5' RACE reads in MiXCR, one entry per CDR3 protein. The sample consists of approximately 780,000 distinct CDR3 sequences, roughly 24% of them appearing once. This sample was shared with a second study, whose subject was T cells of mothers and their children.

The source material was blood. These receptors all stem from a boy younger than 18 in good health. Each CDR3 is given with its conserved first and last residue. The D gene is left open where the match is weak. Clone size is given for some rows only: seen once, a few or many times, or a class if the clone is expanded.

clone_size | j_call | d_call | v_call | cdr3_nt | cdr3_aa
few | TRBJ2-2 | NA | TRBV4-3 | TGCGCCAGCAGCCCCCATGTGAACACCGGGGAGCTGTTTTTT | CASSPHVNTGELFF
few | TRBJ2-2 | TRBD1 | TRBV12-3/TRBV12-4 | TGTGCCAGCAGGTCACAGGGGGGTGGCACCGGGGAGCTGTTTTTT | CASRSQGGGTGELFF
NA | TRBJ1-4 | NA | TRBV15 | TGTGCCACCAGCATAGACAAGTTAGACTGGACTAATGAAAAACTGTTTTTT | CATSIDKLDWTNEKLFF
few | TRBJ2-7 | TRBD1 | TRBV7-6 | TGTGCCAGCAGCTTTCGGACAGGGGAAGCCTACGAGCAGTACTTC | CASSFRTGEAYEQYF
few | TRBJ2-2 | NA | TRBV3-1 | TGTGCCAGCAGCCAAGGTTACACCTCCCCCGGGGAGCTGTTTTTT | CASSQGYTSPGELFF
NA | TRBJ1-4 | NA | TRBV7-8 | TGTGCCAGCAGCTTAGGACAGAAACGTGAAAAACTGTTTTTT | CASSLGQKREKLFF
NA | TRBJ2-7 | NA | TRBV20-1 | TGCAGTGCTAGAGATCTAGAGACTCCTACCTACGAGCAGTACTTC | CSARDLETPTYEQYF
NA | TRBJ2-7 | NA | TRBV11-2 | TGTGCCAGCAGCTTAGAGTGGGCAGGCGAGCAGTACTTC | CASSLEWAGEQYF
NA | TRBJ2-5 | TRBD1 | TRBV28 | TGTGCCAGCAGTTTTGGGACAGGGAGGTTGCCTTCGGAGACCCAGTACTTC | CASSFGTGRLPSETQYF
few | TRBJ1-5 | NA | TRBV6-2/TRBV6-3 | TGTGCCAGCAGTTGGGGGGCTAATCAGCCCCAGCATTTT | CASSWGANQPQHF
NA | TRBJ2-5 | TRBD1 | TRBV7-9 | TGTGCCAGCAGCGCATACCGGGACAGCGGAGAGACCCAGTACTTC | CASSAYRDSGETQYF
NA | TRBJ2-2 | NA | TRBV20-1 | TGCAGTGCTAGAAGGGGGGGCAGCGGGGAGCTGTTTTTT | CSARRGGSGELFF
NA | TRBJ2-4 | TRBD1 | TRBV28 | TGTGCCAGCACCTCTTCTCAGGGGGAGTGGGCCAAAAACATTCAGTACTTC | CASTSSQGEWAKNIQYF
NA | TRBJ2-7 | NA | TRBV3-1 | TGTGCCAGCAGCCAAGGCCCGTCTGGGGGTAATTACGAGCAGTACTTC | CASSQGPSGGNYEQYF
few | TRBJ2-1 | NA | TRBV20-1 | TGCAGTGCTAGAGGGGTTCCTCCGAGGAACAATGAGCAGTTCTTC | CSARGVPPRNNEQFF
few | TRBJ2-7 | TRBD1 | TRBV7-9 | TGTGCCAGCAGGGCGGAGGGACAGGGACGACACGAGCAGTACTTC | CASRAEGQGRHEQYF
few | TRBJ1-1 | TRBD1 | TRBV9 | TGTGCCAGCAGCGTAGGGACAGGCGAGAACACTGAAGCTTTCTTT | CASSVGTGENTEAFF
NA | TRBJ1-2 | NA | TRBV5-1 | TGCGCCAGCAAATTTGTGACTCACTGGGGTGGCTACACCTTC | CASKFVTHWGGYTF
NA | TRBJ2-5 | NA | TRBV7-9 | TGTGCCAGCAGCTTATTGGTTGGGCAAGAGACCCAGTACTTC | CASSLLVGQETQYF
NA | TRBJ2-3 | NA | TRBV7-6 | TGTGCCAGCAGCTTAGCTGGACAGAACACAGATACGCAGTATTTT | CASSLAGQNTDTQYF
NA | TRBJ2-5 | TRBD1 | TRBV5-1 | TGCGCCAGCAGCAGGAGACAGGGGGCTGAAGAGACCCAGTACTTC | CASSRRQGAEETQYF
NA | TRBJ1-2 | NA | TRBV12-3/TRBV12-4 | TGTGCCAGCAGTTCATACATACTATATGGCTACACCTTC | CASSSYILYGYTF
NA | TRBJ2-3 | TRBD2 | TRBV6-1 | TGTGCCAGCAGTGAAATCCTAGCGGGGGGGCCTTTACATTTT | CASSEILAGGPLHF
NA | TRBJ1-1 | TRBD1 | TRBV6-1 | TGTGCCAGCAGTGAAAGGTCTTTTAGGGGACAGATGGGGACTGAAGCTTTCTTT | CASSERSFRGQMGTEAFF
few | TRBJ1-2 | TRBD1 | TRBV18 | TGTGCCAGCTCGGACAGGGTGCGAACGGATGGCTACACCTTC | CASSDRVRTDGYTF
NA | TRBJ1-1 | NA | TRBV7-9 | TGTGCCAGCAGCTGGGACTGGCCCACTGAAGCTTTCTTT | CASSWDWPTEAFF
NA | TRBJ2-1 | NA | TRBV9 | TGTGCCAGCAGCGTAGCCGAGGGGCTAGTCGCCAATGAGCAGTTCTTC | CASSVAEGLVANEQFF
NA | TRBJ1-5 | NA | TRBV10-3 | TGTGCCATCAGTGAGTCTCCTTTGCCCCAGCATTTT | CAISESPLPQHF
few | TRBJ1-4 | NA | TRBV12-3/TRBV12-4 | TGTGCCAGCTTCCGGCAGGGGCGTGAAAAACTGTCTTTT | CASFRQGREKLSF
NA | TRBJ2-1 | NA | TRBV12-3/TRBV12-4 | TGTGCCAGCAGTCCTTTCGGACCCTCGAAAGAGTTCTTC | CASSPFGPSKEFF
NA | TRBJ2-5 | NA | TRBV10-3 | TGTGCCATCAGTGAAGAGGGGGTGCTCCAAGAGACCCAGTACTTC | CAISEEGVLQETQYF
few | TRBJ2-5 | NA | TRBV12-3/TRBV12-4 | TGTGCCAGCAGAGCCGGACTTAGCGGTCAAGAGACCCAGTACTTC | CASRAGLSGQETQYF
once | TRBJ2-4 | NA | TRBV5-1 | TGCGCCAGCTCCATTCGGGGGCTAGCCAAAAACATTCAGTACTTC | CASSIRGLAKNIQYF
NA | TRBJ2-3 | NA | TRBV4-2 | TGTGCCAGCAGCCAAGGCTCCGGGGCGGACGGCACAGATACGCAGTATTTT | CASSQGSGADGTDTQYF
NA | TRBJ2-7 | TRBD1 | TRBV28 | TGTGCCAGCAGTTTGGACAGGGGAACGGGGGAGCAGTACTTC | CASSLDRGTGEQYF
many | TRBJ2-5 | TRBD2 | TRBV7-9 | TGTGCCAGCAGCCCTGGACTAGGGCGGGAGACCCAGTACTTC | CASSPGLGRETQYF
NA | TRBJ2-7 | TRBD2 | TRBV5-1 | TGCGCCTGCAGCCTCAGACTAGCGGGGACCTACGAGCAGTACTTC | CACSLRLAGTYEQYF
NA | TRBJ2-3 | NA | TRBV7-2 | TGTGCCAGCAGCCTCAGACTAGGGCCAGATACGCAGTATTTT | CASSLRLGPDTQYF
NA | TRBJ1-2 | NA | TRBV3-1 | TGTGCCAGCGCCGACATGAACTATGGCTACACCTTC | CASADMNYGYTF
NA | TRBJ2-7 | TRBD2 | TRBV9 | TGTGCCGGCAGCGTGGGGGGAGGGACCTACGAGCAGTACTTC | CAGSVGGGTYEQYF